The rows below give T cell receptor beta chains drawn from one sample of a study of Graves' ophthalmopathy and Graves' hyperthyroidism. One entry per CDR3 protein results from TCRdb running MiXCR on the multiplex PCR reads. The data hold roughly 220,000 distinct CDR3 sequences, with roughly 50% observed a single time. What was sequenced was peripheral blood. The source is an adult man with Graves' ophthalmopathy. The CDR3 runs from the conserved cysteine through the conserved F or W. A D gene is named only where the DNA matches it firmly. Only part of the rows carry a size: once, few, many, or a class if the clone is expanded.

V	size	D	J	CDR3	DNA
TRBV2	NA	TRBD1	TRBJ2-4	CASSGPETGLAKNIQYF	TGTGCCAGCAGCGGACCTGAGACAGGGCTAGCCAAAAACATTCAGTACTTC
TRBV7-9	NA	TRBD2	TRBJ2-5	CASSRTSGSGETQYF	TGTGCCAGCAGTCGGACTAGCGGGAGTGGAGAGACCCAGTACTTC
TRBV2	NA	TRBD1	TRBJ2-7	CASRRLGQGGEQYF	TGTGCCAGCAGACGACTGGGACAGGGAGGCGAGCAGTACTTC
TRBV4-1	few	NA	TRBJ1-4	CASSQILRQGEKLFF	TGCGCCAGCAGCCAAATACTCCGGCAGGGAGAAAAACTGTTTTTT
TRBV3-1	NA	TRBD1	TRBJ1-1	CASSDREDTEAFF	TGTGCCAGCAGCGACAGGGAGGACACTGAAGCTTTCTTT
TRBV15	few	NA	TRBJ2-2	CATSNHQFAGELFF	TGTGCCACCAGCAATCACCAGTTCGCCGGGGAGCTGTTTTTT
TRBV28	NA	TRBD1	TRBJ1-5	CASSATGFNQPQHF	TGTGCCAGCAGCGCGACAGGGTTCAATCAGCCCCAGCATTTT
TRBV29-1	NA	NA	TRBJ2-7	CSVEDLPGRGPSYEQYF	TGCAGCGTTGAAGATCTCCCGGGCAGAGGGCCCTCCTACGAGCAGTACTTC
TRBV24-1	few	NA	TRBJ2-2	CATSDRDSSRANTGELFF	TGTGCCACCAGTGACCGTGACAGCTCCAGAGCGAACACCGGGGAGCTGTTTTTT
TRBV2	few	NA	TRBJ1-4	CASRTSTTNEKLFF	TGTGCCAGCAGGACATCGACAACTAATGAAAAACTGTTTTTT
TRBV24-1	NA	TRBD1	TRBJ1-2	CATSGGLGQNYGYTF	TGTGCCACCAGTGGTGGTCTGGGACAGAACTATGGCTACACCTTC
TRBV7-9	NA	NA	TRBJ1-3	CASSLIPGSGNTIYF	TGTGCCAGCAGCTTAATCCCCGGTTCTGGAAACACCATATATTTT
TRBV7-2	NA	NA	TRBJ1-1	CASSLNWRDTEAFF	TGTGCCAGCAGCTTAAACTGGCGGGACACTGAAGCTTTCTTT
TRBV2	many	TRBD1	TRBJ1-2	CASLTGWADYGYTF	TGTGCCAGCCTGACAGGGTGGGCGGACTATGGCTACACCTTC
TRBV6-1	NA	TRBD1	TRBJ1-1	CASSLGQGRGTEAFF	TGTGCCAGCAGCCTTGGACAGGGAAGGGGCACTGAAGCTTTCTTT
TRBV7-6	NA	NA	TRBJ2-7	CASSLGHQMGSYEQYF	TGTGCCAGCAGCCTGGGACACCAAATGGGTTCTTACGAGCAGTACTTC
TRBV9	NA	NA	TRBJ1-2	CASSVGGVPGYTF	TGTGCCAGCAGCGTAGGAGGGGTGCCTGGCTACACCTTC
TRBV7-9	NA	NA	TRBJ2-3	CASSHGGPRTDTQYF	TGTGCCAGCAGCCACGGGGGGCCGCGCACAGATACGCAGTATTTT
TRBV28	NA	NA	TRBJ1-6	CASSSPDAIRRRGSPLHF	TGTGCCAGCAGTTCCCCTGACGCGATTAGGAGGAGAGGATCACCCCTCCACTTT
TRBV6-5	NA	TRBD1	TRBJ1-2	CASRDRSYGYTF	TGTGCCAGCAGGGACAGGTCGTATGGCTACACCTTC
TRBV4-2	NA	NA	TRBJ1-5	CASSREGPHSNQPQHF	TGTGCCAGCAGCCGAGAGGGCCCTCATAGCAATCAGCCCCAGCATTTT
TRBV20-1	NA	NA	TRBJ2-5	CSVGGRSGRETQYF	TGCAGCGTAGGGGGGCGCTCCGGACGAGAGACCCAGTACTTC
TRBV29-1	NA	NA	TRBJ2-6	CSVDGALSPSGANVLTF	TGCAGCGTTGATGGGGCGCTGTCACCCTCTGGGGCCAACGTCCTGACTTTC
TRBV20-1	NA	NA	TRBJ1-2	CSARDDSSGNYGYTF	TGCAGTGCTAGAGATGATAGCAGCGGGAACTATGGCTACACCTTC
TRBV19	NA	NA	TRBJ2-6	CASRITGYVSGANVLTF	TGTGCCAGTAGGATAACAGGGTACGTCTCTGGGGCCAACGTCCTGACTTTC
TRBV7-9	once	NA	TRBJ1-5	CASSQDQSHQHF	TGTGCCAGCAGCCAAGACCAGTCACACCAGCATTTT
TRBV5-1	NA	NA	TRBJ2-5	CASSSRQGSETQYF	TGTGCCAGCAGCTCCCGGCAGGGATCGGAGACCCAGTACTTC
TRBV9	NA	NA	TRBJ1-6	CASSVGVQGRNSPLHF	TGTGCCAGCAGCGTAGGAGTCCAGGGTAGAAATTCACCCCTCCACTTT
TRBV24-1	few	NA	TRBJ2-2	CATSGVVNTGELFF	TGTGCCACCAGTGGAGTTGTGAACACCGGGGAGCTGTTTTTT
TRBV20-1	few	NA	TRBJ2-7	CSARDASYEQYF	TGCAGTGCGAGGGACGCCTCCTACGAGCAGTACTTC
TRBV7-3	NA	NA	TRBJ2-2	CASSHPQGSPGELFF	TGTGCCAGCAGCCATCCCCAGGGATCCCCCGGGGAGCTGTTTTTT
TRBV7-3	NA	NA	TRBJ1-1	CASSLGPGANTEAFF	TGTGCCAGCAGCTTGGGCCCGGGGGCGAACACTGAAGCTTTCTTT
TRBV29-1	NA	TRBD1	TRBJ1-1	CSNPRDRDTEAFF	TGCAGCAACCCCCGGGACAGGGACACTGAAGCTTTCTTT
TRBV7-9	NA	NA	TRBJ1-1	CASSLGAGYTEAFF	TGTGCCAGCAGCTTAGGGGCGGGATACACTGAAGCTTTCTTT
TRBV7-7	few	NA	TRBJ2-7	CASSFAPGVSEQYF	TGTGCTAGCAGCTTTGCACCTGGGGTTTCCGAGCAGTACTTC
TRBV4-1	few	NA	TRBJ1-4	CASSQDNWGKGEKLFF	TGCGCCAGCAGCCAAGATAACTGGGGCAAGGGAGAAAAACTGTTTTTT
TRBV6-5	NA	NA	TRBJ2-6	CASRPRDFGANVLTF	TGTGCCAGCAGGCCCCGAGATTTTGGGGCCAACGTCCTGACTTTC
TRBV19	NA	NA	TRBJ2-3	CASSIPGDTQYF	TGTGCCAGTAGTATCCCTGGGGATACGCAGTATTTT
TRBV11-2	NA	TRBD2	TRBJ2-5	CASSLLSGKGETQYF	TGTGCCAGCAGCTTACTTAGCGGGAAAGGGGAGACCCAGTACTTC
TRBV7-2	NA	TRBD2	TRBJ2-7	CASRPYSGGAYEQYF	TGTGCCAGCAGGCCTTACAGCGGGGGGGCCTACGAGCAGTACTTC
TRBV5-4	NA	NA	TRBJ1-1	CASSLVGNMNTEAFF	TGTGCCAGCAGCTTGGTCGGCAACATGAACACTGAAGCTTTCTTT
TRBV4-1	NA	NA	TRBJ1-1	CASSQPDTEAFF	TGCGCCAGCAGCCAACCTGACACTGAAGCTTTCTTT
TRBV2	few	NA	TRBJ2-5	CASTELMGWETQYF	TGTGCCAGCACCGAGCTGATGGGATGGGAGACCCAGTACTTC
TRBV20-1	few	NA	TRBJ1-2	CSASGRDHHGYTF	TGCAGTGCTTCAGGCAGGGACCATCATGGCTACACCTTC